The present T cell receptor (beta chain) was sequenced within a study of blood T cells in healthy people across ages. Broader study findings: Conclusively comparing naive with antigen-experienced cells was impossible with unsorted PBMCs. Per million T cells, TCR beta diversity dropped roughly linearly as age increased.

CDR1 is MGHDK, CDR2 SYGVNS, per germline. V lost 2 bases and J lost 7; bases outside the gene matches: 7. The CDR3 length is 15 residues. Approximately 10 milliliters was the volume of peripheral blood drawn from each donor. A second PCR, run for roughly 7 to 12 cycles, used a sample-barcoded 5' primer plus a J-beta primer mix. TCRdb passed the 5' RACE reads through MiXCR, listing each CDR3 protein once. The sample records 1.4 million to 1.5 million distinct CDR3 sequences, approximately 40% being singletons. Concerning this clonotype: What it binds is not known.

The sample comprised blood. This clonotype was sampled from a woman aged 18-29 years in good health. The chain carries TRBV25-1 and TRBJ1-4, with 7 bases aligning to TRBD1. This chain's CDR3 is CASSEGRGLSEKLFF. The CDR3 nucleotides read TGTGCCAGCAGTGAAGGGAGGGGGCTATCTGAAAAACTGTTTTTT.